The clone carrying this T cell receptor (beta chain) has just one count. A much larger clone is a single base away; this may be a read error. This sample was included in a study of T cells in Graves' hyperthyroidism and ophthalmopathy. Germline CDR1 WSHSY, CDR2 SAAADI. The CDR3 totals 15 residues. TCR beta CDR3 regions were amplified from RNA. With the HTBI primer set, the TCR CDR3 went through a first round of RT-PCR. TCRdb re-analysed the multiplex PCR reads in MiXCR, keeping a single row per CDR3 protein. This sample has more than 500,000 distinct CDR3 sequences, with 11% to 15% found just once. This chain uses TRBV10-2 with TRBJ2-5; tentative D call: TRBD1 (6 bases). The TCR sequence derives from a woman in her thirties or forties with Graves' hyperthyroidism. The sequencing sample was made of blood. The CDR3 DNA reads TGCGCCGGCAGTGAGGGCCAGGGGAGTGTGGAGACCCAGTACTTC. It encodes CAGSEGQGSVETQYF.